The 7 T cell receptor beta chains presented below share a single source sample, sequenced in a study of CD8+ T cells in alopecia areata. RNA was isolated and reverse transcribed to cDNA, the sequencing template. Profiled with immunoSEQ multiplex PCR; TCRdb holds only in-frame clones, not every one. This sample has several thousand clones, with around 68% found just once. This sample's treatment: oral pan-JAK inhibitor, 5-10 mg twice daily. Samples from alopecia areata patients were lesional scalp punch biopsies and peripheral blood. Source: skin, taken at week 4, from a patient treated with tofacitinib. Receptors were obtained from a human donor with alopecia areata.

This chain links TRBV13 with TRBJ1-1; possible D gene TRBD1, 6 bases. Deletions cut 5 bases from V and 2 bases from J, with 15 bases between. CDR1 and CDR2 from the germline V gene are PRHDT and FYEKMQ (reference sequence). The CDR3 totals 15 residues. In DNA, the CDR3 is TGTGCCAGCAGCACGGGACAAGGTATCAACACTGAAGCTTTCTTT. It encodes CASSTGQGINTEAFF.

This clone qualifies as large. The chain links TRBV11-2 to TRBJ2-4; a possible D gene is TRBD1 (6 bases). Trimming took off 4 bases at V and 5 bases at J, with 21 bases between the two ends. Germline CDR1 is SGHAT and CDR2 is FQNNGV. This CDR3 is 17 amino acids long. CDR3 in DNA: TGTGCCAGCAGCTCGGGAAGACAGCAGGGGTATGAAAACATTCAGTACTTC. It yields the protein CASSSGRQQGYENIQYF.

The chain has TRBV13 and TRBJ2-7, with D perhaps matching TRBD2 (5 bases). This CDR3 region has 15 residues. V was trimmed by 1 base and J by 5 bases, leaving 15 bases between them. Germline V lookup: CDR1 PRHDT, CDR2 FYEKMQ (reference sequence). CDR3 loop: CASSLEDGISNEQYF. The CDR3, as DNA: TGTGCCAGCAGCTTAGAAGACGGGATTAGCAACGAGCAGTACTTC.

The table lists this clone with a few counts. This chain links TRBV11-1 with TRBJ2-3; D possibly corresponds to TRBD2 (6 bases). V was shortened by 0 bases and J by 6 bases, with 10 bases between the two germline ends. Germline assignment: CDR1 SGHAT and CDR2 FQDESV (reference sequence). CDR3 length equals 14 residues. CDR3 DNA: TGTGCCAGCAGCTTAGCCAGCGGGCTTGATACGCAGTATTTT. Protein: CASSLASGLDTQYF.

The gene calls are TRBV30 and TRBJ1-4; 7 positions match TRBD1. The V gene end was trimmed by 4 bases and the J gene end by 8 bases; junction bases not matched to a gene: 13. CDR3 length: 15 residues. The germline gives CDR1 GTSNPN, CDR2 SVGIG (reference sequence). In DNA form, the CDR3 reads TGTGCCTGGAACTACCGCGGGACAGTTGGGGAAAAACTGTTTTTT. Residues: CAWNYRGTVGEKLFF.

The V and J genes are TRBV7-2 and TRBJ1-1; no clear D gene. V was trimmed by 5 bases and J by 1 base, leaving 8 bases between them. The V gene's germline CDR1 is SGHTA and CDR2 FQGNSA. CDR3 length equals 13 residues. The chain's CDR3 is CASSLRGNTEAFF. Here the CDR3 DNA reads TGTGCCAGCAGCCTTCGGGGGAACACTGAAGCTTTCTTT. Full variable domain (outside the CDR3, taken from reference TRBV7-2 and TRBJ1-1): GAGVSQSPSNKVTEKGKDVELRCDPISGHTALYWYRQSLGQGLEFLIYFQGNSAPDKSGLPSDRFSAERTGGSVSTLTIQRTQQEDSAVYLCASSLRGNTEAFFGQGTRLTVV.

V is TRBV18 and J is TRBJ2-1, with 9 bases fitting TRBD2. Trimming at V came to 3 bases and at J to 5 bases, leaving 14 bases not matched to a gene. Germline V gene sequence: CDR1 KGHSH, CDR2 LQKENI. This CDR3 is 18 amino acids long. CDR3: CASSPRTSAITTDNEQFF. In nucleotides, the CDR3 is TGTGCCAGCTCACCGAGGACTAGCGCGATCACGACGGACAATGAGCAGTTCTTC.